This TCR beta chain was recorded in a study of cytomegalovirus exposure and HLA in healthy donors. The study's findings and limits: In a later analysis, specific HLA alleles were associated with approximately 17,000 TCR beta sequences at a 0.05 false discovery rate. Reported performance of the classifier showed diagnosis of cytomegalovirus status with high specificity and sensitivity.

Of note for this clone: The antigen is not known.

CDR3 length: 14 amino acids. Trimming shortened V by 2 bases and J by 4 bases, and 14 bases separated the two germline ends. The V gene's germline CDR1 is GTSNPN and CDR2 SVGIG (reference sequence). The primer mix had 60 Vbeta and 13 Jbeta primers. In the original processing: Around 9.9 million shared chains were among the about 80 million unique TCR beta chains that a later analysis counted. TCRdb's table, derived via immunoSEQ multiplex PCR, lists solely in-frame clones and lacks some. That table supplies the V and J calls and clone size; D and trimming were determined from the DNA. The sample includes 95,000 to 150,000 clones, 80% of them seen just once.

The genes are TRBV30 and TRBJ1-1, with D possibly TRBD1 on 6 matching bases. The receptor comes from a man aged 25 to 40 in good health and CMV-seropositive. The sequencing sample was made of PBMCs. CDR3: CAWSYTGRATEAFF. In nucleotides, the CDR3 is TGTGCCTGGAGTTACACAGGGAGGGCCACTGAAGCTTTCTTT.